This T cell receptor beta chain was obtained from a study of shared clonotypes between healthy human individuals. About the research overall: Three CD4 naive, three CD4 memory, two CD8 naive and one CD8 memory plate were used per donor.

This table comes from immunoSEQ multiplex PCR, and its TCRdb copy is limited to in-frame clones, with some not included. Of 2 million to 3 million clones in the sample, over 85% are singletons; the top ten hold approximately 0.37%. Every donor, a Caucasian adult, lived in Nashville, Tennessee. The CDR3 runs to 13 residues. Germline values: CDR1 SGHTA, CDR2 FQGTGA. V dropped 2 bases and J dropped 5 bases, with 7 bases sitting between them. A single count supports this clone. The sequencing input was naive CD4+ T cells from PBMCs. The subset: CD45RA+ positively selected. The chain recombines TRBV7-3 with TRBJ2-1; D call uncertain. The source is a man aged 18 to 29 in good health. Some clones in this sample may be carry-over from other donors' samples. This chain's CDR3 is CASSLRSNNEQFF. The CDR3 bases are TGTGCCAGCAGCTTACGGTCCAACAATGAGCAGTTCTTC.